These 8 T cell receptor beta chains came from one sample sequenced in a study of molecular identifiers for immune sequencing clone quantification. TCRdb re-called the PCR reads with MiXCR, one entry per CDR3 protein. The table has over 550,000 distinct CDR3 sequences, about 25% seen once. Sequenced input: naive CD8+ T cells from blood, with Jurkat cell RNA spiked in. Subset of the sample: FACS-sorted CD8+CD4-CCR7+CD45RA+ naive T cells. Source of these receptors: a human donor in good health. Some libraries in this study had Jurkat cell RNA spiked in.

This clonotype has at least ten counts. The gene calls are TRBV11-2 and TRBJ2-7; 7 nucleotides agree with TRBD1. The germline V gene has CDR1 SGHAT and CDR2 FQNNGV. The V and J ends lost 1 base and 2 bases, in that order; junction bases with no gene match: 8. This CDR3 is 16 amino acids long. The CDR3 coding sequence is TGTGCCAGCAGCTTAGGCCCCACAGGGGTTGCCTACGAGCAGTACTTC. Translated, it gives CASSLGPTGVAYEQYF. Using reference TRBV11-2 and TRBJ2-7 for the parts outside the CDR3, the full variable domain is EAGVAQSPRYKIIEKRQSVAFWCNPISGHATLYWYQQILGQGPKLLIQFQNNGVVDDSQLPKDRFSAERLKGVDSTLKIQPAKLEDSAVYLCASSLGPTGVAYEQYFGPGTRLTVT.

This rearrangement joins TRBV6-2 or TRBV6-3 to TRBJ1-1; D gene uncertain. The CDR3 is 15 residues long. Per germline, CDR1 MNHEY and CDR2 SVGEGT. Trimming removed 0 bases at V and 1 base at J, with 9 bases between. CDR3 nucleotides: TGTGCCAGCAGTTACTCCCCCAGGCCGAACACTGAAGCTTTCTTT. Its translation is CASSYSPRPNTEAFF.

V usage is TRBV4-1 and J usage is TRBJ2-2; 15 bases map to TRBD2. Germline CDR1 is MGHRA and CDR2 is YSYEKL. J lost 3 bases, V lost 5 bases, and 7 bases had no gene match. CDR3 length: 18 residues. DNA for the CDR3: TGCGCCAGCAGCGTAGGGACTAGCGGGAGGCTGGACACCGGGGAGCTGTTTTTT. Translated: CASSVGTSGRLDTGELFF.

The chain links TRBV27 to TRBJ2-5; 12 bases are a match to TRBD2. V was pared by 5 bases and J by 1 base, with 5 bases of the junction left unmatched. The CDR3 is 16 amino acids. CDR1 is MNHEY, CDR2 SMNVEV, per germline (reference sequence). In nucleotides, the CDR3 is TGTGCCAGCAGTCCCCAGACTAGCGGGAGCCAAGAGACCCAGTACTTC. It yields the protein CASSPQTSGSQETQYF.

A remark on this clonotype: A much larger clone sits a single nucleotide away, making a read error possible. This sequence joins TRBV5-6 and TRBJ2-7; either TRBD1 or TRBD2 may supply D (5 bases each). Germline assignment: CDR1 SGHDT and CDR2 YYEEEE. CDR3 length: 13 residues. Written as DNA, the CDR3 is TGTGCCAGCAGTTACTTGTCTGGGGACGAGCTGTACTTC. This gives the protein CASSYLSGDELYF.

This clonotype has a handful of counts. The genes are TRBV19 and TRBJ2-7; 9 positions agree with TRBD1. V lost 4 bases and J lost 4; bases outside the gene matches: 8. Germline values: CDR1 LNHDA, CDR2 SQIVND (reference sequence). The CDR3 spans 15 residues. The chain's CDR3 is CASSSTGQGLYEQYF. In DNA, the CDR3 is TGTGCCAGTAGTAGCACGGGACAGGGTTTATACGAGCAGTACTTC.

This clonotype occurred many times. The CDR3 DNA follows: TGTGCCAGCAGCCAACCTTCTAGCGGGCACGCTGTTTACGAGCAGTACTTC. Amino acid sequence: CASSQPSSGHAVYEQYF. The chain recombines TRBV28 with TRBJ2-7, with TRBD2 matching 8 bases. V shed 6 bases, J shed 4 bases, and the junction held 17 bases outside the gene matches. The CDR3 consists of 17 residues. CDR1 and CDR2 (germline): MDHEN, SYDVKM.

On this clonotype: Its ends do not fully match the called genes, so a read error is possible. This chain connects TRBV12-3 or TRBV12-4 to TRBJ2-5; perhaps TRBD1 as D (6 bases). This CDR3 comprises 16 residues. The CDR3 loop reads CAGSSPQDRLQETQYF. For the CDR3, the DNA is TGTGCCGGCAGTTCCCCCCAAGACAGGCTCCAAGAGACCCAGTACTTC.